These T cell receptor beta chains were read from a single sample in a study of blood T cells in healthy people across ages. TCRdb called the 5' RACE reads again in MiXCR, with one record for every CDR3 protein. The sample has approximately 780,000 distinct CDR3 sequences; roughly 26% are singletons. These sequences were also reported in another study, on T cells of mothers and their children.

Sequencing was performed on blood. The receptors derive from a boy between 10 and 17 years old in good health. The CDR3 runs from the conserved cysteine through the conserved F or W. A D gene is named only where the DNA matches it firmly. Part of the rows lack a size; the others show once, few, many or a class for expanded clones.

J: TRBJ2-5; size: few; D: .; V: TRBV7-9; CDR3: CASSLRQGYQYF; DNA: TGTGCCAGCAGCTTACGGCAGGGGTACCAGTACTTC
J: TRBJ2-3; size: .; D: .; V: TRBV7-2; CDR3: CASRPPGPRPSDTQYF; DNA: TGTGCCAGCAGGCCTCCGGGCCCAAGGCCCTCAGATACGCAGTATTTT
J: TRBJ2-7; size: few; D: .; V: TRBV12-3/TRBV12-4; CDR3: CASRAFTSPSYEQYF; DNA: TGTGCCAGCAGGGCTTTCACTAGTCCTTCCTACGAGCAGTACTTC
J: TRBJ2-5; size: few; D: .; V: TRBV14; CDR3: CASSQNREETQYF; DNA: TGTGCCAGCAGCCAGAACAGGGAGGAGACCCAGTACTTC
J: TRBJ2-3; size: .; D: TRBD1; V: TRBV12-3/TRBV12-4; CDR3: CASSGQGPTDTQYF; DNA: TGTGCCAGCAGCGGACAGGGACCCACAGATACGCAGTATTTT
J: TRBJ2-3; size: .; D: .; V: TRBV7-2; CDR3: CASGQPFIIDTQYF; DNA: TGTGCTAGTGGACAGCCATTTATTATAGATACGCAGTATTTT
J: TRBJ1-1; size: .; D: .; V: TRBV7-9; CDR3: CASSDGTVNTEAFF; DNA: TGTGCCAGCAGCGACGGGACGGTGAACACTGAAGCTTTCTTT
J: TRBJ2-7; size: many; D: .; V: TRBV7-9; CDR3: CASSLTSSYEQYF; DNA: TGTGCCAGCAGCTTAACCAGCTCCTACGAGCAGTACTTC
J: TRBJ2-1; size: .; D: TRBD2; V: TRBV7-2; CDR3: CASSRGASGTNEQFF; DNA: TGTGCCAGCAGCCGCGGAGCTAGCGGAACCAATGAGCAGTTCTTC
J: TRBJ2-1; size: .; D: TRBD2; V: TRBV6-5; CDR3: CASSYFGLAGGSYNEQFF; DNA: TGTGCCAGCAGTTACTTTGGACTAGCGGGGGGATCCTACAATGAGCAGTTCTTC
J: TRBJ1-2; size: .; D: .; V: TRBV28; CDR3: CASQVGASYGYTF; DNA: TGTGCCAGCCAAGTGGGAGCGAGCTATGGCTACACCTTC
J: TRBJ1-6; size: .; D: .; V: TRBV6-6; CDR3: CASSIAKSPLHF; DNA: TGTGCCAGCAGTATCGCGAAGTCACCCCTCCACTTT
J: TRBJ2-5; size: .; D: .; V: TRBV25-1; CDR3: CASSEYNDFIQETQYF; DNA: TGTGCCAGCAGTGAATATAACGACTTTATTCAAGAGACCCAGTACTTC
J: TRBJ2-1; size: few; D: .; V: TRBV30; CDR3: CAWKKRRGSDNEQFF; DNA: TGTGCCTGGAAGAAAAGGCGGGGCTCTGACAATGAGCAGTTCTTC
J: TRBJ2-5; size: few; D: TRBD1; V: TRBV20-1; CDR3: CSARSGGGDRSIKTQYF; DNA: TGCAGTGCTAGGTCAGGGGGTGGGGACAGAAGTATCAAGACCCAGTACTTC
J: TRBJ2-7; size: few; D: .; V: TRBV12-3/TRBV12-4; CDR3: CASSSASGDWEQYF; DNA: TGTGCCAGCAGTTCGGCCTCTGGGGATTGGGAGCAGTACTTC
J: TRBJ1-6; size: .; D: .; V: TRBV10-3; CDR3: CAARGSQRSRNSPLHF; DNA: TGTGCCGCCCGGGGGTCACAGCGCTCCAGAAATTCACCCCTCCACTTT
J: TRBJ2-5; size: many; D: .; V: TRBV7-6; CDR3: CASSSPGSQETQYF; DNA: TGTGCCAGCAGCTCCCCTGGATCCCAAGAGACCCAGTACTTC
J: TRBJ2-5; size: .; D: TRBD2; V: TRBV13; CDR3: CASSQISGAQETQYF; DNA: TGTGCCAGCAGCCAAATTAGCGGGGCACAAGAGACCCAGTACTTC
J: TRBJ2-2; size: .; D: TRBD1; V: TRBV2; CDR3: CARGQGTGELFF; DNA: TGTGCCCGTGGACAGGGCACGGGGGAGCTGTTTTTT
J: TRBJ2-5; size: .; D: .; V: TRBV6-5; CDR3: CASSYSIDLVSWETQYF; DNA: TGTGCCAGCAGTTACTCGATCGACCTTGTAAGCTGGGAGACCCAGTACTTC
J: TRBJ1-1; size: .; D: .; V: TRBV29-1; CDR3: CSGTSQNTEAFF; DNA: TGCAGCGGTACAAGCCAGAACACTGAAGCTTTCTTT
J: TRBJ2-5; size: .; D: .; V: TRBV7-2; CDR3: CASSFIGTQYF; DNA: TGTGCCAGCAGCTTCATAGGGACCCAGTACTTC
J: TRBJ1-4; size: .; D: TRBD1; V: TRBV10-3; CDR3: CAISEGGESNEKLFF; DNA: TGTGCCATCAGTGAAGGGGGCGAGTCTAATGAAAAACTGTTTTTT
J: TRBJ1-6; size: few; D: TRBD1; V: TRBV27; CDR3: CASRTGAESPLHF; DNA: TGTGCCAGCCGGACAGGGGCAGAGTCACCCCTCCACTTT
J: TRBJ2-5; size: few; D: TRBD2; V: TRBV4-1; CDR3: CASSQGTSGKETQYF; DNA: TGCGCCAGCAGCCAAGGGACTAGCGGAAAAGAGACCCAGTACTTC
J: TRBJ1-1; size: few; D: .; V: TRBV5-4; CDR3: CASSWSEDTEAFF; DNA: TGTGCCAGCAGCTGGTCTGAGGACACTGAAGCTTTCTTT
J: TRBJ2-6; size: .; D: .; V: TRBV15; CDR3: CATSKLSGANVLTF; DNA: TGTGCCACCAGCAAACTATCTGGGGCCAACGTCCTGACTTTC
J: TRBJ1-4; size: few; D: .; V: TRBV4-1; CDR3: CASSSPGGTSMNEKLFF; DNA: TGCGCCAGCAGCTCCCCGGGGGGGACGTCAATGAATGAAAAACTGTTTTTT
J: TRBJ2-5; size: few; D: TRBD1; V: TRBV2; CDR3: CASYQARTGVQETQYF; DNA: TGTGCCAGCTACCAAGCCAGGACAGGGGTCCAAGAGACCCAGTACTTC
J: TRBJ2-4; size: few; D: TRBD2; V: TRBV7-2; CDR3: CASSLRGDRDIQYF; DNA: TGTGCCAGCAGCCTGCGGGGGGACCGGGACATTCAGTACTTC
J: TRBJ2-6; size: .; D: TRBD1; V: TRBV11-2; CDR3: CASSLDLGQFNVLTF; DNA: TGTGCCAGCAGCTTAGATCTGGGACAGTTCAACGTCCTGACTTTC
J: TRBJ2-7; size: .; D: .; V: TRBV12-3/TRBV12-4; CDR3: CASSMAGWSYEQYF; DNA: TGTGCCAGCAGTATGGCAGGGTGGAGTTACGAGCAGTACTTC
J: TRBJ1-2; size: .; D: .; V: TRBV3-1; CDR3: CASSQFTEYGYTF; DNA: TGTGCCAGCAGCCAATTTACAGAGTATGGCTACACCTTC
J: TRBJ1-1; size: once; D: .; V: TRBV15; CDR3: CATSLLGETEAFF; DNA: TGTGCCACCAGCCTCTTGGGGGAAACTGAAGCTTTCTTT
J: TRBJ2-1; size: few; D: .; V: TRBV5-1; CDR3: CASSFRDNNEQFF; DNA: TGCGCCAGCAGCTTCCGGGATAACAATGAGCAGTTCTTC
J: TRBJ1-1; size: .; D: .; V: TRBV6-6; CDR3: CASSAVTLNTEAFF; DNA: TGTGCCAGCAGTGCCGTCACACTGAACACTGAAGCTTTCTTT
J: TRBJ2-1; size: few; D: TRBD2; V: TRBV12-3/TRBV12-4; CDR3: CASSTGLALINEQFF; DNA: TGTGCCAGCAGCACGGGACTAGCCCTAATCAATGAGCAGTTCTTC
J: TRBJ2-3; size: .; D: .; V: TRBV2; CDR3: CASSERHLTDTQYF; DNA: TGTGCCAGCAGTGAACGACACCTCACAGATACGCAGTATTTT
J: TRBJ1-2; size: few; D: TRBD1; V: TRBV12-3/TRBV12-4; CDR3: CASSISGTGSGYTF; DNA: TGTGCCAGCAGTATATCCGGGACAGGGAGTGGCTACACCTTC
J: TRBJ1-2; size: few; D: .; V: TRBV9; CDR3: CASSVDTGRNGYTF; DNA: TGTGCCAGCAGCGTAGACACAGGGAGAAACGGCTACACCTTC
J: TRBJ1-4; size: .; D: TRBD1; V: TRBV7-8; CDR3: CDSSPRRDSLNEKLFF; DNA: TGTGACAGCAGCCCACGCCGGGACAGTCTTAATGAAAAACTGTTTTTT
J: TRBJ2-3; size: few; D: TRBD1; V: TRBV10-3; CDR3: CAISDGQGADTQYF; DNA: TGTGCCATCAGTGATGGACAGGGGGCAGATACGCAGTATTTT
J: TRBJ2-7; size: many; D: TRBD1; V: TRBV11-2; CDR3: CASSLGQGRGEQYF; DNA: TGTGCCAGCAGCTTAGGACAGGGAAGAGGCGAGCAGTACTTC
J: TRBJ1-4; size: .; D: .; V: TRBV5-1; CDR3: CASSLLGQGNREKLFF; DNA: TGCGCCAGCAGCTTGTTAGGCCAGGGGAATAGGGAAAAACTGTTTTTT
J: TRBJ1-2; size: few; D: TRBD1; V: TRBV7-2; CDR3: CASSLRTGMRGYTF; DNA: TGTGCCAGCAGCTTGCGGACAGGGATGAGGGGCTACACCTTC
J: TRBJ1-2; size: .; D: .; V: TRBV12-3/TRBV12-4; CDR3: CASSYRGTYGYTF; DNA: TGTGCCAGCAGTTATCGGGGGACCTATGGCTACACCTTC
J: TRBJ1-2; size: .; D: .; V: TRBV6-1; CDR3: CASSGGGKGNYGYTF; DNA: TGTGCCAGCAGTGGAGGGGGGAAGGGGAACTATGGCTACACCTTC
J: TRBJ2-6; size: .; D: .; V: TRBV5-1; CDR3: CASWDGRTSGANVLTF; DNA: TGCGCCAGCTGGGACGGAAGAACTTCTGGGGCCAACGTCCTGACTTTC
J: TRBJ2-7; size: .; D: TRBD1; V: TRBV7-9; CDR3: CASSYRDRGFQYF; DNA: TGTGCCAGCAGCTACCGGGACAGGGGATTCCAGTACTTC
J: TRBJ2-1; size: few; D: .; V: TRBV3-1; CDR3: CASSQRPGSSYNEQFF; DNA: TGTGCCAGCAGCCAACGTCCAGGGAGCTCCTACAATGAGCAGTTCTTC
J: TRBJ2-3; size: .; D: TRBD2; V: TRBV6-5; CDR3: CASSPSGGRDTQYF; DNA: TGTGCCAGCAGTCCTAGCGGTGGTCGGGATACGCAGTATTTT